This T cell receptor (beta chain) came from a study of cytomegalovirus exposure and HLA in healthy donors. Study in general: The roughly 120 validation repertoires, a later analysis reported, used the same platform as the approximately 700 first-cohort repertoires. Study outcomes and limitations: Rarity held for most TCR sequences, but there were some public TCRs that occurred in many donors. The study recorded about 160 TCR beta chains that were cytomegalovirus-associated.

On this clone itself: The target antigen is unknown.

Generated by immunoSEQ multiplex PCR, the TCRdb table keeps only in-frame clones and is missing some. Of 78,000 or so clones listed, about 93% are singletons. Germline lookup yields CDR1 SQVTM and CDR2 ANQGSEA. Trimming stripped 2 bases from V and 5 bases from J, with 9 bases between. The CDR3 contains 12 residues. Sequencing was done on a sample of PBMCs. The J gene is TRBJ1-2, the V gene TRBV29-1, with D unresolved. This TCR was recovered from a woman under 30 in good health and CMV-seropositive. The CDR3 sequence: CSVESGRYGYTF. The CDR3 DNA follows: TGCAGCGTTGAATCGGGTCGGTATGGCTACACCTTC.